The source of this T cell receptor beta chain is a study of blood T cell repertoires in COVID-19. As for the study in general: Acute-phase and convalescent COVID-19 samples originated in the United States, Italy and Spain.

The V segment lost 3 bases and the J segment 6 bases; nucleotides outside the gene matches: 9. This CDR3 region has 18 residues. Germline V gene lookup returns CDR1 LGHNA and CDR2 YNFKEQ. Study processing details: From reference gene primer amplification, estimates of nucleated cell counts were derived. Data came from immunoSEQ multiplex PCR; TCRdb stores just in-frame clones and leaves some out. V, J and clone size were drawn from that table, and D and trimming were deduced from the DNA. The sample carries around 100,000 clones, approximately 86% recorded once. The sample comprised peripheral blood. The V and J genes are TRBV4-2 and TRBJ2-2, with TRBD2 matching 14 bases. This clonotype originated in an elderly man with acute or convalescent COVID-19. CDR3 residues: CASSHMTSGRAEAGELFF. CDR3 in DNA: TGTGCCAGCAGCCACATGACTAGCGGGAGGGCTGAGGCCGGGGAGCTGTTTTTT.